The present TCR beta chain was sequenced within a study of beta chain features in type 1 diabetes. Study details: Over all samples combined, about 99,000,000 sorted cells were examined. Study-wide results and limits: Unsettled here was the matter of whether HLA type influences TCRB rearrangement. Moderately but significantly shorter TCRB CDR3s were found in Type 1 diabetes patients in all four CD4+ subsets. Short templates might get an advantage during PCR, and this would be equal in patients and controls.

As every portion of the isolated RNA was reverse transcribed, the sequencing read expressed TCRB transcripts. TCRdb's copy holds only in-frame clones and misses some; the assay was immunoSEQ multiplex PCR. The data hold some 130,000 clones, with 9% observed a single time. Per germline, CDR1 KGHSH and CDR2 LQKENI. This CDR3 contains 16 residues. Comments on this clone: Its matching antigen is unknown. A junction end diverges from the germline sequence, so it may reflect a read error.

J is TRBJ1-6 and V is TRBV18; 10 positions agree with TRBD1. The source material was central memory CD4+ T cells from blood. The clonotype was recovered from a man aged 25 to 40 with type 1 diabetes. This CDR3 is CASSPSTGGYDSPLHF. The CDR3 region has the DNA TGTGCCAGCTCACCCTCGACAGGGGGCTATGATTCACCCCTCCACTTT.